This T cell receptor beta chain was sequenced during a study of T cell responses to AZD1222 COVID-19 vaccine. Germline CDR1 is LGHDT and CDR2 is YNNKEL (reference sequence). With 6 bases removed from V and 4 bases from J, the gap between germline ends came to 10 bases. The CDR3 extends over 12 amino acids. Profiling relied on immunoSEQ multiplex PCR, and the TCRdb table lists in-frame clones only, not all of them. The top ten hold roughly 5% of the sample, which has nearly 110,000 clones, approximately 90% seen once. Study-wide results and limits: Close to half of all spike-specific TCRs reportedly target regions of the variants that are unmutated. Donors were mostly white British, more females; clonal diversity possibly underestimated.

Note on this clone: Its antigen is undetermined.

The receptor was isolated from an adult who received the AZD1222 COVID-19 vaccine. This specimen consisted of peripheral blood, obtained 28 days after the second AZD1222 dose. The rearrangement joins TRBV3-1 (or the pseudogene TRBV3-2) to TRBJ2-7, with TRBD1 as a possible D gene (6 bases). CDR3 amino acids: CASSPTGYEQYF. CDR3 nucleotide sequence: TGTGCCAGCAGTCCCACAGGGTACGAGCAGTACTTC.